The sequence of this T cell receptor beta chain was determined in a study of neurological immune-mediated disorders. Synthesis of cDNA was carried out by template-switch 5'RACE. The reaction used 10-nucleotide random UMIs. TCRdb re-analysed the 5' RACE reads in MiXCR, keeping a single row per CDR3 protein. The sample lists about 33,000 distinct CDR3 sequences, about an eighth occurring once. Time point given: longitudinal time-point 2. The V end was cut by 3 bases, the J end by 8 bases, with 14 bases between. The CDR3 runs to 14 residues. Germline V gene data show CDR1 as SGHDT and CDR2 as YYEEEE. The receptor was isolated from a woman aged 40 to 50 in good health. Sequences were obtained from PBMCs. The V call is TRBV5-6, the J call TRBJ1-4; D may be TRBD1 (6 bases). The CDR3 sequence is CASSWRTVGEKLFF. Written as DNA, the CDR3 is TGTGCCAGCAGCTGGCGGACAGTTGGGGAAAAACTGTTTTTT. Using reference TRBV5-6 and TRBJ1-4 for the parts outside the CDR3, the full variable domain is DAGVTQSPTHLIKTRGQQVTLRCSPKSGHDTVSWYQQALGQGPQFIFQYYEEEERQRGNFPDRFSGHQFPNYSSELNVNALLLGDSALYLCASSWRTVGEKLFFGSGTQLSVL.